Presented here are 27 T cell receptor beta chains from one specimen sequenced in a study of T-cell memory formation after mild COVID-19 (dated by TCRdb to the early 2020s). The receptor library was made with 5' RACE. TCRdb names Illumina NovaSeq 6000 as the instrument used. Clones were called with MiXCR by TCRdb after fastp trimmed the public reads at Q25, and only in-frame beta chains were retained. Under each unique CDR3 protein, matching rows form one entry showing the most common genes and DNA. Here the sample has approximately 200,000 distinct CDR3 sequences; more than 15% occur a single time. The ten largest clonotypes hold just over 2% of the sample. Sequencing input: PBMCs or a T cell subset sorted from them (not recorded which). The receptors originated from an adult woman who had mild COVID-19 (a few samples of this study predate the infection). The sample titles of this study are shuffled in the database, so cell type and time point are left out; the donor was told from shared clones.

This rearrangement joins TRBV19 to TRBJ2-4, with D tentatively TRBD2 (5 bases). V lost 6 bases, J lost 7 bases, and 13 bases lay in between. There are 13 residues in the CDR3. Germline loops: CDR1 LNHDA, CDR2 SQIVND (reference sequence). The CDR3 loop is CASSLRDPNIQYF. CDR3 coding DNA: TGTGCCAGTAGCCTCCGGGATCCCAACATTCAGTACTTC.

This clonotype was seen a handful of times. In DNA, the CDR3 is TGTGCCAGCAGTGAAGCGCTTCTTCACCCTTATGATACGCAGTATTTT. Translation: CASSEALLHPYDTQYF. The chain is built from TRBV2 and TRBJ2-3; no clear D. Trimming removed 0 bases at V and 6 bases at J, with 16 bases between. This CDR3 region has 16 residues. Germline values: CDR1 SNHLY, CDR2 FYNNEI.

This clonotype was observed a handful of times. The chain has TRBV18 and TRBJ2-6; D might be TRBD1 (5 bases). Germline values: CDR1 KGHSH, CDR2 LQKENI. The ends were cut back, 6 bases at V and 2 bases at J, with 11 bases in the middle. The CDR3 has 15 residues. DNA for the CDR3: TGTGCCAGCTCCGCCGGCAGGGCTGGGGCCAACGTCCTGACTTTC. Its protein product is CASSAGRAGANVLTF.

The rearrangement uses TRBV11-2 and TRBJ2-7, with TRBD1 identical over 11 bases. Germline V gene data show CDR1 as SGHAT and CDR2 as FQNNGV. The V segment lost 3 bases and the J segment 5 bases; nucleotides outside the gene matches: 3. The CDR3 has 14 residues. The CDR3: CASSFGQGADEQYF. The CDR3 nucleotides read TGTGCCAGCAGCTTTGGACAGGGGGCGGACGAGCAGTACTTC.

This clonotype has only a few counts. The rearrangement joins TRBV28 to TRBJ2-7; 12 bases fit TRBD2. The junction had 6 bases not matched to a gene; V was cut back by 6 bases and J by 3 bases. This CDR3 spans 15 amino acids. Germline CDR1 and CDR2: MDHEN and SYDVKM. In DNA form, the CDR3 reads TGTGCCAGCAGCCTAACTAGCGGGGGGAACTACGAGCAGTACTTC. It codes for CASSLTSGGNYEQYF. The full variable domain, rest sourced from reference TRBV28 and TRBJ2-7, is DVKVTQSSRYLVKRTGEKVFLECVQDMDHENMFWYRQDPGLGLRLIYFSYDVKMKEKGDIPEGYSVSREKKERFSLILESASTNQTSMYLCASSLTSGGNYEQYFGPGTRLTVT.

This clonotype was recorded a few times. The genes are TRBV13 and TRBJ2-7; 9 nucleotides match TRBD2. Germline CDR1 is PRHDT and CDR2 is FYEKMQ (reference sequence). The CDR3 is made up of 15 amino acids. V trimming: 6 bases; J trimming: 1 base; junction bases outside the gene matches: 7. The CDR3 loop is CASRKLAGDSYEQYF. The CDR3 bases are TGTGCCAGCAGGAAACTAGCGGGCGATTCCTACGAGCAGTACTTC. The variable domain in full, with the rest retrieved from reference TRBV13 and TRBJ2-7, is AAGVIQSPRHLIKEKRETATLKCYPIPRHDTVYWYQQGPGQDPQFLISFYEKMQSDKGSIPDRFSAQQFSDYHSELNMSSLELGDSALYFCASRKLAGDSYEQYFGPGTRLTVT.

A few counts support this clonotype. The gene calls are TRBV29-1 and TRBJ1-1; a possible D gene is TRBD1 (5 bases). The CDR3 covers 12 residues. Deletions cut 4 bases from V and 1 base from J, with 7 bases between. From germline, CDR1 is SQVTM and CDR2 ANQGSEA. The CDR3 nucleotides read TGCAGCGTTGGGGGGTGGAACACTGAAGCTTTCTTT. It translates to CSVGGWNTEAFF.

This clonotype came up a few times. CDR3 residues: CASSPSGGWTSYEQYF. Here the CDR3 DNA reads TGTGCCAGCAGCCCCTCCGGAGGGTGGACCTCCTACGAGCAGTACTTC. The V gene is TRBV5-5, the J gene TRBJ2-7; D may be TRBD2 (6 bases). The ends were cut back, 4 bases at V and 0 bases at J, with 17 bases in the middle. The CDR3 is 16 residues long. CDR1 SGHKS and CDR2 YYEKEE come from the germline V gene (reference sequence).

The V call is TRBV4-2, the J call TRBJ2-5; TRBD2 aligns across 8 bases. Germline V CDR1 and CDR2: LGHNA, YNFKEQ. J lost 4 bases, V lost 0 bases, and 4 bases had no gene match. The length of the CDR3 is 15 residues. The CDR3 sequence is CASSQDLLAGETQYF. For the CDR3, the DNA is TGTGCCAGCAGCCAAGATCTCCTAGCGGGAGAGACCCAGTACTTC.

The V call is TRBV12-3 or TRBV12-4, the J call TRBJ2-2, with 7 bases lining up with TRBD2. CDR3 length equals 14 residues. V lost 3 bases and J lost 7; bases outside the gene matches: 5. The CDR3 sequence: CASSLRERRGELFF. DNA for the CDR3: TGTGCCAGCAGTTTGCGGGAGAGACGCGGGGAGCTGTTTTTT.

The chain employs TRBV7-2 and TRBJ1-2; the D gene is possibly TRBD1 (5 bases). Germline CDR1 SGHTA, CDR2 FQGNSA. Trimming took 5 bases from V and 6 from J, leaving 16 bases between them. The CDR3 runs to 14 residues. The CDR3 sequence: CASSLTDSFHGYTF. The CDR3 DNA follows: TGTGCCAGCAGCCTGACCGACAGTTTTCATGGCTACACCTTC. Variable domain in full (rest from reference TRBV7-2 and TRBJ1-2): GAGVSQSPSNKVTEKGKDVELRCDPISGHTALYWYRQSLGQGLEFLIYFQGNSAPDKSGLPSDRFSAERTGGSVSTLTIQRTQQEDSAVYLCASSLTDSFHGYTFGSGTRLTVV.

This clonotype was found a few times. The chain employs TRBV20-1 and TRBJ2-1; perhaps TRBD2 as D (5 bases). This CDR3 contains 14 residues. Trimming pared 1 base from V and 8 bases from J, leaving 15 bases between. The V gene's germline CDR1 is DFQATT and CDR2 SNEGSKA (reference sequence). The CDR3 here is CSARVGVNVDEQFF. In DNA form, the CDR3 reads TGCAGTGCTAGAGTGGGAGTCAACGTGGATGAGCAGTTCTTC.

This clonotype was observed a few times. The chain carries TRBV19 and TRBJ2-1; TRBD2 matches 8 bases. The germline CDR1 and CDR2 sequences are LNHDA and SQIVND (reference sequence). After removal of 5 bases from V and 7 bases from J, the junction contained 7 bases not matched to a gene. The CDR3 is 14 amino acids. In nucleotides, the CDR3 is TGTGCCAGTAGTCGGGGGGGCCCTACAAATGAGCAGTTCTTC. This translates into CASSRGGPTNEQFF. Together with reference TRBV19 and TRBJ2-1, the CDR3 gives the full variable domain: DGGITQSPKYLFRKEGQNVTLSCEQNLNHDAMYWYRQDPGQGLRLIYYSQIVNDFQKGDIAEGYSVSREKKESFPLTVTSAQKNPTAFYLCASSRGGPTNEQFFGPGTRLTVL.

The CDR3 nucleotides read TGTGCCAGCAGTTACTCAGGGGGACAGGTGAACACTGAAGCTTTCTTT. Translated: CASSYSGGQVNTEAFF. The J gene is TRBJ1-1, the V gene TRBV6-2 or TRBV6-3; 8 nucleotides line up with TRBD1. The length of the CDR3 is 16 residues. Germline assignment: CDR1 MNHEY and CDR2 SVGEGT. Trimming removed 0 bases from V and 0 bases from J; junction bases left unmatched: 3.

This rearrangement joins TRBV5-1 to TRBJ2-3; 7 bases align to TRBD1. Per the germline V gene, CDR1 is SGHRS and CDR2 is YFSETQ. With 4 bases clipped from V and 2 bases from J, the junction kept 4 bases outside the gene matches. There are 14 residues in the CDR3. The CDR3 sequence is CASSMGQNTDTQYF. The CDR3 region has the DNA TGCGCCAGCAGCATGGGACAGAACACAGATACGCAGTATTTT.

This rearrangement joins TRBV24-1 to TRBJ2-6, with D unclear. The CDR3 has 13 residues. V shed 5 bases and J shed 4 bases, with 5 bases lying between them. Germline lookup yields CDR1 KGHDR and CDR2 SFDVKD. The DNA for the CDR3 is TGTGCCACCAGTGTGACCGGGGCCAACGTCCTGACTTTC. Translated, it gives CATSVTGANVLTF.

V usage is TRBV24-1 and J usage is TRBJ2-5, with TRBD1 as a possible D gene (5 bases). The CDR3 is made up of 17 amino acids. In germline, CDR1 is KGHDR, CDR2 SFDVKD. Trimming pared 4 bases from V and 4 bases from J, leaving 21 bases between. The CDR3 loop is CATSEALGRESPETQYF. CDR3 sequence (DNA): TGTGCCACCAGTGAAGCTCTCGGCAGGGAATCCCCAGAGACCCAGTACTTC.

The CDR3 sequence: CASSPDNRGYNEQFF. CDR3 in DNA: TGTGCCAGCTCACCGGATAACAGGGGGTACAATGAGCAGTTCTTC. The V call is TRBV18, the J call TRBJ2-1; 8 nucleotides align to TRBD1. V trimming: 3 bases; J trimming: 4 bases; junction bases outside the gene matches: 5. The V gene's germline CDR1 is KGHSH and CDR2 LQKENI. This CDR3 has 15 residues.

The CDR3 loop is CASSSGRGFGPDTQYF. The CDR3 nucleotides are TGTGCCAGCAGTTCTGGTCGGGGTTTTGGGCCAGATACGCAGTATTTT. V and J are TRBV27 and TRBJ2-3, with D perhaps TRBD2 (5 bases). Trimming took 4 bases from V and 4 from J, leaving 18 bases between them. The germline V gene has CDR1 MNHEY and CDR2 SMNVEV (reference sequence). This CDR3 has 16 residues.

This clonotype appeared a few times. The chain links TRBV5-1 to TRBJ1-1, with no clear D. Germline CDR1 reads SGHRS; CDR2 reads YFSETQ. This CDR3 comprises 13 residues. The germline V and J ends were trimmed by 1 base and 2 bases, with 6 bases remaining between them. CDR3 sequence: CASSLSENTEAFF. CDR3 nucleotides: TGCGCCAGCAGCTTGTCCGAAAACACTGAAGCTTTCTTT.

The chain joins TRBV4-1 to TRBJ2-1; tentatively, D is TRBD2 (5 bases). Per germline, CDR1 MGHRA and CDR2 YSYEKL. This CDR3 contains 16 residues. V was shortened by 1 base and J by 7 bases, with 17 bases between the two germline ends. The CDR3 nucleotides read TGCGCCAGCAGCCAAGTTTGGACTTCGGCCGGGAATGAGCAGTTCTTC. Translated, it gives CASSQVWTSAGNEQFF.

This clonotype was seen a few times. This chain connects TRBV18 to TRBJ1-1; 11 nucleotides align to TRBD1. After removal of 0 bases from V and 0 bases from J, the junction contained 3 bases not matched to a gene. CDR1 and CDR2 from the germline V gene are KGHSH and LQKENI. This CDR3 region has 17 residues. CDR3 region: CASSPPDRGLLNTEAFF. CDR3 coding DNA: TGTGCCAGCTCACCACCGGACAGGGGGCTGCTGAACACTGAAGCTTTCTTT.

A few counts support this clonotype. The chain is built from TRBV7-3 and TRBJ2-5; D gene ambiguous. V shed 2 bases and J shed 5 bases, with 12 bases lying between them. Germline V gene sequence: CDR1 SGHTA, CDR2 FQGTGA. CDR3 length: 14 residues. CDR3 in amino acids: CASSLGPVGETQYF. Written as DNA, the CDR3 is TGTGCCAGCAGCTTAGGTCCAGTCGGGGAGACCCAGTACTTC.

This clonotype was seen a handful of times. The chain joins TRBV12-3 or TRBV12-4 to TRBJ1-2; D not resolved. Trimming took off 1 base at V and 5 bases at J, with 8 bases between the two ends. The length of the CDR3 is 13 residues. CDR3 sequence: CASSLGQPYGYTF. DNA for the CDR3: TGTGCCAGCAGTTTAGGCCAACCTTATGGCTACACCTTC.

The rearrangement uses TRBV18 and TRBJ1-1; 9 nucleotides align to TRBD1. The germline V gene encodes CDR1 KGHSH and CDR2 LQKENI. The CDR3 sequence is 17 residues long. V lost 3 bases and J lost 1; bases outside the gene matches: 9. Here the CDR3 reads CASSPRVGQGTNTEAFF. As DNA, the CDR3 is TGTGCCAGCTCACCTCGTGTTGGACAGGGGACGAACACTGAAGCTTTCTTT.

The chain joins TRBV20-1 to TRBJ1-2; no clear D. Germline assignment: CDR1 DFQATT and CDR2 SNEGSKA (reference sequence). V was clipped by 6 bases and J by 0 bases, with 8 bases between them. The CDR3 loop spans 12 amino acids. The CDR3 bases are TGCAGTGCCCGCACAGCTAACTATGGCTACACCTTC. Encoded protein: CSARTANYGYTF.

This clonotype was observed a few times. The rearrangement uses TRBV29-1 and TRBJ2-1; possible D gene TRBD2, 6 bases. The CDR3 runs 11 residues. Germline loops: CDR1 SQVTM, CDR2 ANQGSEA. V was trimmed by 6 bases and J by 5 bases, leaving 8 bases between them. CDR3 DNA sequence: TGCAGCGTGCGGGAAAACAATGAGCAGTTCTTC. This encodes CSVRENNEQFF.